This TCR beta chain was retrieved from a study of blood T cell repertoires in COVID-19 (dated by TCRdb to 2020 to 2022). Regarding the study in general: Samples from collaborators originated in the United States, Italy and Spain and spanned both the acute and convalescent phases of COVID-19. Where HLA class I and class II types were available, the types were taken from metadata supplied by the sample provider, not from assay-based typing. The repertoires were made available in a free public database intended to serve as a resource for research on the immune response to SARS-CoV-2. The dataset comprised deeply sampled blood TCRbeta repertoires from subjects exposed to, actively infected with, or recovered from COVID-19. The samples were drawn from the first 160 participants of the ongoing ImmuneRACE study and from 1,200 or so subjects provided by 6 global collaborators. Nearly every sample came with metadata listing a de-identified subject ID, COVID-19 status, age in years and sex. The material from the prospective study consisted of cDNA or gDNA derived from T cells, B-cell-depleted T cells, or PBMCs.

Points the paper makes about the study in general: The quantity of clinical and demographic metadata differed by source and by participant and was supplied without curation.

V has 7 bases trimmed and J has 0 bases trimmed; junction bases matching no gene number 6. Reading the germline V gene gives CDR1 SGDLS and CDR2 YYNGEE. The CDR3, cysteine through phenylalanine, is 15 amino acids long. Only the CDR3 DNA is retained, 45 bases long and in frame from the first base. A note on this clone: Its antigen is unknown. Per-base qualities were not stored, and no clone one base away is much larger.

Each collaborating institution followed its own protocols to collect whole blood in K2EDTA tubes. For TCRbeta analysis, collaborators shipped samples in one of three forms: frozen whole blood, isolated PBMCs, or DNA extracted from either of those sample types. The immunoSEQ Assay, a bias-controlled multiplex PCR, was used to amplify TCRbeta CDR3 regions from genomic DNA. As for the authors' bioinformatics: The number of nucleated cells in each sample was estimated by amplification of reference gene primers within the assay. To quantify the absolute abundance of each unique TCRbeta CDR3 rearrangement, sequence reads were collapsed and filtered. For each sample, productive Simpson clonality was calculated as the square root of Simpson's diversity index over productive rearrangements. The source is immuneACCESS, and TCRdb retained only in-frame sequences with V and J called. Part of the clones is not carried over; for the studies checked, unresolved V genes explain less than half of this, and the remainder is unexplained. V, J and clone size derive from that table, while D and trimming were established from the DNA sequence. In this sample the table shows more than 11,000 clones, 80% to 90% of which occur a single time. Around 15% of the sample is taken by the ten largest.

The sequence was obtained from a middle-aged man with active COVID-19. The specimen sequenced was peripheral blood. The V and J genes are TRBV9 and TRBJ2-1; TRBD2 aligns with 8 central bases. This receptor has the CDR3 CASGAGVSSYNEQFF. The DNA sequence is as follows: TGTGCCAGCGGAGCGGGAGTGAGCTCCTACAATGAGCAGTTCTTC.